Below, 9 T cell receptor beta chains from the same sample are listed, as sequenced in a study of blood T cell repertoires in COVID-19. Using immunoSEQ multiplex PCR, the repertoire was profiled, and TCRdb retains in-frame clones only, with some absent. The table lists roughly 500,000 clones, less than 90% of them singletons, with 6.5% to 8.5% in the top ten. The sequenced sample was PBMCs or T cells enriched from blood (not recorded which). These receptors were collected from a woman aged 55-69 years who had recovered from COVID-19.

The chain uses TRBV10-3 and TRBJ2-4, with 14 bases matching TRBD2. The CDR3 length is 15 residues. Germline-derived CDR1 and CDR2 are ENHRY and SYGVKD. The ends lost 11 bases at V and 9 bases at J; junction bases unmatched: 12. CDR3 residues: CASRPGLAGVTIQYF. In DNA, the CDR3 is TGTGCCTCAAGACCGGGACTAGCGGGGGTAACCATTCAGTACTTC.

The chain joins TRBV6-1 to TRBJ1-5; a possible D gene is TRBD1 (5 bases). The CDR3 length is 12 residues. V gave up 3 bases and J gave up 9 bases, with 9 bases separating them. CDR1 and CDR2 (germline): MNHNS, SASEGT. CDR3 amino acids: CASSDARAPQHF. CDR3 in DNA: TGTGCCAGCAGTGACGCCAGGGCGCCCCAGCATTTT.

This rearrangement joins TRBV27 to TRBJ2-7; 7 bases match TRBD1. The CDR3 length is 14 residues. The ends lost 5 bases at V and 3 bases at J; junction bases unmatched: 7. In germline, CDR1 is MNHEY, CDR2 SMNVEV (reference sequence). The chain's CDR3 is CASSRRGSGYEQYV. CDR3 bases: TGTGCCAGCAGTCGCAGGGGGTCAGGCTACGAGCAGTACGTC.

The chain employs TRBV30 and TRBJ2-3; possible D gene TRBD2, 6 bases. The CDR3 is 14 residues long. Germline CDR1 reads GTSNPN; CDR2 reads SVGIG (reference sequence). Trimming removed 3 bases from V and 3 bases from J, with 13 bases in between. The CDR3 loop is CAWRRGLPTDTQYF. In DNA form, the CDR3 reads TGTGCCTGGAGGCGGGGACTTCCGACAGATACGCAGTATTTT.

CDR3 amino acids: CATSGRTDNNSPLHF. The DNA of the CDR3 is TGTGCCACCAGCGGGCGGACAGACAATAATTCACCCCTCCACTTT. The V call is TRBV15, the J call TRBJ1-6; TRBD1 might be the D (6 bases). The CDR3 is 15 amino acids. CDR1 LNHNV and CDR2 YYDKDF come from the germline V gene (reference sequence). The germline V and J ends were trimmed by 5 bases and 5 bases, with 13 bases remaining between them.

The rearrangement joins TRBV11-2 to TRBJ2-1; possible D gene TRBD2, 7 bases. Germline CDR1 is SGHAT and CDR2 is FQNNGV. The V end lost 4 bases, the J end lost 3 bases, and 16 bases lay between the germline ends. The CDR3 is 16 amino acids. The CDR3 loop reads CASSSRGPRNYNEQFF. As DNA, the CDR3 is TGTGCCAGCAGCTCGCGGGGGCCCCGCAACTACAATGAGCAGTTCTTC.

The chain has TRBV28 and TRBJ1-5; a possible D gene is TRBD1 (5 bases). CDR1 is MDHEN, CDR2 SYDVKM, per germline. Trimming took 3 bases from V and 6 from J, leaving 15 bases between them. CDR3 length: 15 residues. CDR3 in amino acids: CASSFAGSSGQPQHF. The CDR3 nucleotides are TGTGCCAGCAGTTTTGCAGGGTCTAGCGGTCAGCCCCAGCATTTT.

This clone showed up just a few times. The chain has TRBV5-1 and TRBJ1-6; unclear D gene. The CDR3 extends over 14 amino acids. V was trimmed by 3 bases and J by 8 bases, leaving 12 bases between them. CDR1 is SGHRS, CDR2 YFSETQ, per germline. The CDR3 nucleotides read TGCGCCAGCAGCTCCGGACTTAGCGATTCACCCCTCCACTTT. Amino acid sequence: CASSSGLSDSPLHF.

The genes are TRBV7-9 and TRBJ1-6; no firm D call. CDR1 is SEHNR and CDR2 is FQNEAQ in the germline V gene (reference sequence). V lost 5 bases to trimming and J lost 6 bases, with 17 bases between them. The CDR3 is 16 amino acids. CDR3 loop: CASSQRPQRSNSPLHF. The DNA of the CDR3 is TGTGCCAGCAGCCAGCGTCCGCAGCGAAGTAATTCACCCCTCCACTTT.